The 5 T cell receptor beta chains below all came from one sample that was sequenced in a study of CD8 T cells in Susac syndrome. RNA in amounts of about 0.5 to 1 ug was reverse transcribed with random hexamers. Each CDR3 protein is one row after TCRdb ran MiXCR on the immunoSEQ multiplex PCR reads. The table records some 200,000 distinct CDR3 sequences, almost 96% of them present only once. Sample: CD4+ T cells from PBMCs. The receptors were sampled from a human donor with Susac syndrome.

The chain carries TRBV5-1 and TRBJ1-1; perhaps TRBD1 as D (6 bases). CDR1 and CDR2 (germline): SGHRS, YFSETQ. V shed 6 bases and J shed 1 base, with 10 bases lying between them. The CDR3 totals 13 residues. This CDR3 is CASNSGQNTEAFF. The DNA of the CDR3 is TGCGCCAGCAATTCGGGACAGAACACTGAAGCTTTCTTT.

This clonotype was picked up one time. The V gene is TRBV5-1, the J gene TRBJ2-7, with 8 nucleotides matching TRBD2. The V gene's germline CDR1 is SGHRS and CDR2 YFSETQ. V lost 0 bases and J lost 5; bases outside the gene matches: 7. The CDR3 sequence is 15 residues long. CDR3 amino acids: CASSLVSGGDDEQYF. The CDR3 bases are TGCGCCAGCAGCTTGGTATCCGGGGGGGACGACGAGCAGTACTTC.

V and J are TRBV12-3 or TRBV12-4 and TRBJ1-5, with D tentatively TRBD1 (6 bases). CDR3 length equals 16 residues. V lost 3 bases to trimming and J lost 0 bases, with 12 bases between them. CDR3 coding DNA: TGTGCCAGCAGTTTTCTTCAGGGGTATAGCAATCAGCCCCAGCATTTT. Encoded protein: CASSFLQGYSNQPQHF.

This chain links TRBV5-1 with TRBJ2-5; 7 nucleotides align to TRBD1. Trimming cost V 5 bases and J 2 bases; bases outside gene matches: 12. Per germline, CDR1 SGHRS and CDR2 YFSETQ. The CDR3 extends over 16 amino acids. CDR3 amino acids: CASRYLPGQKQETQYF. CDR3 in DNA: TGCGCCAGCAGGTACCTTCCGGGACAGAAACAAGAGACCCAGTACTTC.

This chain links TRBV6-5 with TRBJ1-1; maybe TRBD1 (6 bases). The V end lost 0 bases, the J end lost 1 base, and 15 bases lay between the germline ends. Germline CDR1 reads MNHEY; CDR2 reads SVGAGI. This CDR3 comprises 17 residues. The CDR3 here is CASSYSLQGRGNTEAFF. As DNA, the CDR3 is TGTGCCAGCAGTTACTCGCTGCAGGGCAGGGGGAACACTGAAGCTTTCTTT.